The rows below give T cell receptor beta chains drawn from one sample of a study of T cells expressing NK-cell markers. TCRdb reanalyzed the 5' RACE reads and collapses them to one entry per CDR3 protein, without DNA. Listed are over 250,000 distinct CDR3 sequences; roughly 4.2% falls within the top ten. What was sequenced was blood T cells: a sorted CD56 or NKG2C T cell subset, CD4+ or CD8+ T cells, or bulk PBMC T cells (not recorded which). These receptors originate from a woman aged 18 to 69 in good health. Each CDR3 is given with its conserved first and last residue.

J gene: TRBJ2-7
V gene: TRBV11-1
CDR3 protein: CASSLAFGTSGSFNSVEQYF

J gene: TRBJ2-3
V gene: TRBV25-1
CDR3 protein: CASSALTDTQYF

J gene: TRBJ2-3
V gene: TRBV11-2
CDR3 protein: CASSPQATGQASTDTQYF

J gene: TRBJ2-5
V gene: TRBV19
CDR3 protein: CASKPDRGQETQYF

J gene: TRBJ1-5
V gene: TRBV4-3
CDR3 protein: CASSLTGGYQPQHF

J gene: TRBJ2-5
V gene: TRBV18
CDR3 protein: CASSPQETQYF

J gene: TRBJ2-3
V gene: TRBV7-2
CDR3 protein: CASSLEGLGTQYF

J gene: TRBJ1-2
V gene: TRBV4-1
CDR3 protein: CASSQNPGYGYTF

J gene: TRBJ1-5
V gene: TRBV6-5
CDR3 protein: CASSYSVQGDQPQHF

J gene: TRBJ2-3
V gene: TRBV2
CDR3 protein: CASSLHQAGGTDTQYF

J gene: TRBJ1-1
V gene: TRBV12-3/TRBV12-4
CDR3 protein: CASSPQLGSSNTEAFF

J gene: TRBJ2-2
V gene: TRBV30
CDR3 protein: CAWSRGARTGELFF

J gene: TRBJ2-7
V gene: TRBV29-1
CDR3 protein: CSVGVNSYEQYF

J gene: TRBJ2-5
V gene: TRBV9
CDR3 protein: CASSSTSGGARETQYF

J gene: TRBJ1-1
V gene: TRBV29-1
CDR3 protein: CSVEDLDRTEAFF

J gene: TRBJ2-1
V gene: TRBV11-2
CDR3 protein: CASSLIRGQGNEQFF

J gene: TRBJ2-5
V gene: TRBV12-3/TRBV12-4
CDR3 protein: CASTWKGGETQYF

J gene: TRBJ2-1
V gene: TRBV4-1
CDR3 protein: CASSRAQENYNEQFF

J gene: TRBJ2-7
V gene: TRBV18
CDR3 protein: CASSPPAGTEQYF

J gene: TRBJ2-5
V gene: TRBV3-1
CDR3 protein: CASSQVGGHQETQYF

J gene: TRBJ2-1
V gene: TRBV29-1
CDR3 protein: CSVPDRRLYNEQFF

J gene: TRBJ2-2
V gene: TRBV2
CDR3 protein: CASSVGQGGTGELFF

J gene: TRBJ1-5
V gene: TRBV6-1
CDR3 protein: CASIIPGQPQHF

J gene: TRBJ2-3
V gene: TRBV12-3/TRBV12-4
CDR3 protein: CASSFRVATTSTDTQYF

J gene: TRBJ2-3
V gene: TRBV4-2
CDR3 protein: CASSQGGGGLLDTQYF

J gene: TRBJ2-5
V gene: TRBV12-3/TRBV12-4
CDR3 protein: CASSPPASGIETQYF

J gene: TRBJ2-5
V gene: TRBV11-1
CDR3 protein: CASSLAHQETQYF

J gene: TRBJ1-5
V gene: TRBV6-2/TRBV6-3
CDR3 protein: CASSLSSNRNQPQHF

J gene: TRBJ2-3
V gene: TRBV10-3
CDR3 protein: CAISESTGTDTQYF